The present entry profiles one T cell receptor beta chain with its context. This record belongs to a study of radiation and T cells in renal cell carcinoma. The repertoire was sequenced with immunoSEQ multiplex PCR; TCRdb's copy has only in-frame clones and lacks some. The sample lists roughly 86,000 clones; about 82% were seen once. The CDR3 covers 14 residues. Germline CDR1 is SGHAT and CDR2 is FQNNGV. V lost 1 base and J lost 2, with 9 bases in between. Sample time point: blood 4 weeks post-SBRT, at nephrectomy. Documented treatment: 15 Gy SBRT to primary tumor, nephrectomy 4 weeks later. Blood was sampled at baseline, 2 weeks and 4 weeks after SBRT. Clear cell pathology was present in this patient's renal cell carcinoma.

The V gene is TRBV11-2, the J gene TRBJ2-7; D is ambiguous. Source: blood, taken from a patient whose treatment included radiotherapy and nephrectomy. The receptor's source is a man aged 50 to 59 with renal cell carcinoma. The chain's CDR3 is CASSLVSLTYEQYF. The CDR3 DNA reads TGTGCCAGCAGCTTAGTATCTCTCACCTACGAGCAGTACTTC.